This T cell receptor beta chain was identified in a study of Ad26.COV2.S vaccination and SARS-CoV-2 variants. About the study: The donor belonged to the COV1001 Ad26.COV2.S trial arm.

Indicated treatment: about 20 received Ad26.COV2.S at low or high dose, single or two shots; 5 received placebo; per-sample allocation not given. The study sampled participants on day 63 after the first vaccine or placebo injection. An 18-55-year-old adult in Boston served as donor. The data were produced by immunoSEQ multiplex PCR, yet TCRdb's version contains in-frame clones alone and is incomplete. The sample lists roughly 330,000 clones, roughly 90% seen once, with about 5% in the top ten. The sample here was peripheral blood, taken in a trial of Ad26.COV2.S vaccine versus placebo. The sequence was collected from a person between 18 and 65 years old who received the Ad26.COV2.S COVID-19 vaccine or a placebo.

CDR3 nucleotide sequence: TGTGCCAGCACCTTAGTCGGGGGGCAGAGCTCCTATAATTCACCCCTCCACTTT. Translation: CASTLVGGQSSYNSPLHF. The J gene is TRBJ1-6, the V gene TRBV2; tentatively, D is TRBD1 (6 bases). Trimming stripped 7 bases from V and 0 bases from J, with 19 bases between. Germline CDR1 and CDR2: SNHLY and FYNNEI. The CDR3 has 18 amino acids.